This TCR beta chain comes out of a study of glioma-infiltrating T cells after dendritic cell vaccination. In the study overall: Patients received autologous tumor lysate-pulsed dendritic cell vaccination between the early 2000s and the early 2010s. Autologous tumor lysate was loaded overnight onto monocyte-derived dendritic cells grown about seven days with IL-4 and GM-CSF.

TCRdb's copy holds only in-frame clones and misses some; the assay was immunoSEQ multiplex PCR. The sample lists around 78,000 clones; 85% were seen once. After removal of 0 bases from V and 5 bases from J, the junction contained 5 bases not matched to a gene. This CDR3 contains 16 residues. CDR1 and CDR2 (germline): SGHDT, YYEEEE. Specified time point: after dendritic cell vaccination, including at tumor progression/relapse. The source of this sequence is a human donor with glioblastoma. The chain carries TRBV5-6 and TRBJ2-5; TRBD1 aligns across 12 bases. This sample comprised blood, obtained after dendritic cell vaccination. The CDR3 spells CASSLEGQGASETQYF. As DNA, the CDR3 is TGTGCCAGCAGCTTGGAGGGACAGGGGGCGAGCGAGACCCAGTACTTC.